This T cell receptor beta chain was documented in a study of radiotherapy plus CTLA-4 blockade in lung cancer. Trimming cost V 1 base and J 13 bases, with 17 bases left between them. CDR1 and CDR2 (germline): LGHNA, YNFKEQ. This CDR3 is built from 14 residues. The data were produced by immunoSEQ multiplex PCR, yet TCRdb's version contains in-frame clones alone and is incomplete. The table records roughly 13,000 clones, over 75% of them present only once. This clone was observed once. Sequences were derived from peripheral blood, sampled from a patient treated with radiotherapy plus ipilimumab. The genes are TRBV4-2 and TRBJ2-1; possible D gene TRBD2, 5 bases. The sequence was obtained from a human donor with non-small cell lung cancer that progressed on radiotherapy plus ipilimumab. Some clones in this sample may be carry-over from other donors' samples. The DNA of the CDR3 is TGTGCCAGCAGCCAAGTCGGACTCAACGAACTCCAGTTCTTC. Translated, it gives CASSQVGLNELQFF.